This T cell receptor (beta chain) was recovered during a study of blood T cell repertoires in COVID-19. Study-level information: From T cells, B-cell-depleted T cells, or PBMCs came the material, which was cDNA or gDNA.

This CDR3 contains 13 residues. From germline, CDR1 is WSHSY and CDR2 SAAADI. V lost 3 bases, J lost 4 bases, and 2 bases stayed unmatched. In the original processing: Nucleated cell number was recorded as an estimate derived from reference gene primer amplification. The method was immunoSEQ multiplex PCR; TCRdb's version includes in-frame clones alone and lacks a portion of them. That table supplies the V and J calls and clone size; D and trimming were determined from the DNA. The sample lists roughly 340,000 clones, 88% occurring once. This chain connects TRBV10-2 to TRBJ1-1, with TRBD1 matching 7 bases. The sequence derives from a woman in her 70s with COVID-19, enrolled during active disease. The specimen was peripheral blood. DNA of the CDR3: TGCGCCAGCAGTGAACAGGGGTTCACTGAAGCTTTCTTT. It codes for CASSEQGFTEAFF.